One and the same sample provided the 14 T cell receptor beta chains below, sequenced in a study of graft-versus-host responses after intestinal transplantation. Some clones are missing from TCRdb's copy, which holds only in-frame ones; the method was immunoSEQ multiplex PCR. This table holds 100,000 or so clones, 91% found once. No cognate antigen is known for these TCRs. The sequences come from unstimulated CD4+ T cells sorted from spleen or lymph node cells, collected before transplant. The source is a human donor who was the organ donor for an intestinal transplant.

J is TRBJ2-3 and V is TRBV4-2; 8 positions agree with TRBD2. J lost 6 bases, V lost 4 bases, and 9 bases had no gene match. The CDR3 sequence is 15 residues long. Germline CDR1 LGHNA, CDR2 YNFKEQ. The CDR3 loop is CASSLIPAGGDTQYF. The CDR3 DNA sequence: TGTGCCAGCAGCCTCATACCCGCGGGGGGCGATACGCAGTATTTT.

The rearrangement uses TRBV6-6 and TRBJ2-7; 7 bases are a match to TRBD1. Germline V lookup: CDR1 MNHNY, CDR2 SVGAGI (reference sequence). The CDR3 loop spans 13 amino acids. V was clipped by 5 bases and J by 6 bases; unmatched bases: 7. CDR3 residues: CASSTLTGSEQYF. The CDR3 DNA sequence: TGTGCCAGCAGTACATTGACAGGGAGCGAGCAGTACTTC.

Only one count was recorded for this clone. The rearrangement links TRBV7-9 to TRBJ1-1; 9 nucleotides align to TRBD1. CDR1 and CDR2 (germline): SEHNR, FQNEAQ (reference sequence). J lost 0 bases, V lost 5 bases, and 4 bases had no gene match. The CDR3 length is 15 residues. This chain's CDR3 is CASSPRQGVNTEAFF. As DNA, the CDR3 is TGTGCCAGCAGCCCTCGACAGGGGGTGAACACTGAAGCTTTCTTT. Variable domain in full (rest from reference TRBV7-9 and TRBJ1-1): DTGVSQNPRHKITKRGQNVTFRCDPISEHNRLYWYRQTLGQGPEFLTYFQNEAQLEKSRLLSDRFSAERPKGSFSTLEIQRTEQGDSAMYLCASSPRQGVNTEAFFGQGTRLTVV.

The CDR3 DNA reads as TGTGCCAGCAGTCATGATGTAGGGGCCATCTACAATGAGCAGTTCTTC. It codes for CASSHDVGAIYNEQFF. This chain links TRBV4-2 with TRBJ2-1, with D perhaps matching TRBD1 (5 bases). V was shortened by 6 bases and J by 3 bases, with 18 bases between the two germline ends. The CDR3 is made up of 16 amino acids. The germline V gene encodes CDR1 LGHNA and CDR2 YNFKEQ.

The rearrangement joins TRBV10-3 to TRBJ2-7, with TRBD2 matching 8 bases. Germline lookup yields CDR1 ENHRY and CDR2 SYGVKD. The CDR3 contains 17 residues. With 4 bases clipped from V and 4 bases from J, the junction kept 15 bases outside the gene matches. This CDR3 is CAISGATRGGRKYEQYF. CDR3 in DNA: TGTGCCATCAGTGGAGCCACACGGGGGGGCCGTAAGTACGAGCAGTACTTC.

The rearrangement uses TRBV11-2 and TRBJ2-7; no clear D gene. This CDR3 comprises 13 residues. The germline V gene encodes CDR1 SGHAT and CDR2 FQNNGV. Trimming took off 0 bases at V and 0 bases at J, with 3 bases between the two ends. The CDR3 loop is CASSLDYSYEQYF. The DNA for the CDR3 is TGTGCCAGCAGCTTAGACTACTCCTACGAGCAGTACTTC.

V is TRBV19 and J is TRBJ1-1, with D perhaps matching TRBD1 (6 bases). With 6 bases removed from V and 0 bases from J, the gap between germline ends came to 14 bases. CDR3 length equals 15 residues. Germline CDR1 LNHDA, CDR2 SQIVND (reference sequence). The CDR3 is CASRGQSTMNTEAFF. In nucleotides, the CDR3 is TGTGCCAGTAGGGGACAATCAACGATGAACACTGAAGCTTTCTTT.

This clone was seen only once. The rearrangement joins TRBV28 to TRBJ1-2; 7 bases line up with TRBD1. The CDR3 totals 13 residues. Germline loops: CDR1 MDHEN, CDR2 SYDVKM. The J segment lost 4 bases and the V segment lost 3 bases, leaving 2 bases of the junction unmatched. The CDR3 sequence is CASSLTGPYGYTF. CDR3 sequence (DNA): TGTGCCAGCAGTTTGACAGGGCCCTATGGCTACACCTTC.

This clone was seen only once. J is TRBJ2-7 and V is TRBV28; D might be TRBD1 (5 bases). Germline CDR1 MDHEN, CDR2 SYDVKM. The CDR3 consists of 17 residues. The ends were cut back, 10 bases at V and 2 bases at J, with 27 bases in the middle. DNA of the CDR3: TGTGCCATGACGCCACAGGAGTCTCCAGGGCACGCCTACGAGCAGTACTTC. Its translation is CAMTPQESPGHAYEQYF.

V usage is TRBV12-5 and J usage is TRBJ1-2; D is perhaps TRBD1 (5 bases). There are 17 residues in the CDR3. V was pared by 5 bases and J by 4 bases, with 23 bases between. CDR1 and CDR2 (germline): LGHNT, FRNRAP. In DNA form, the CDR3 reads TGTGCTAGTGGTGTTAAACATCTGCAGGGAAAGACCTATGGCTACACCTTC. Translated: CASGVKHLQGKTYGYTF.

The CDR3 here is CASSQGADYEQYF. CDR3 DNA sequence: TGTGCCAGCAGCCAAGGGGCGGACTACGAGCAGTACTTC. V usage is TRBV4-2 and J usage is TRBJ2-5; D gene uncertain. The J call may be mistaken, given a closer DNA end match to TRBJ2-7. Looked up from germline, CDR1 is LGHNA and CDR2 is YNFKEQ. The CDR3 length is 13 residues.

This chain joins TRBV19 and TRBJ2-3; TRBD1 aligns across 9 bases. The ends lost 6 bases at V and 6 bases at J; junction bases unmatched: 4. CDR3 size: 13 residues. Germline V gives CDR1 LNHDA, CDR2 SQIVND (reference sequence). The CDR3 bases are TGTGCCAGTAGGACAGGGGGTGTGGATACGCAGTATTTT. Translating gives CASRTGGVDTQYF.

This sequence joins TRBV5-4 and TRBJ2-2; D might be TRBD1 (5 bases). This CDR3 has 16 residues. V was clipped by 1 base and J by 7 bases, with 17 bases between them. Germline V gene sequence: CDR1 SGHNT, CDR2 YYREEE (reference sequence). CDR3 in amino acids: CASSLSLPAQGGELFF. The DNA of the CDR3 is TGTGCCAGCAGCTTGTCACTCCCAGCGCAGGGCGGGGAGCTGTTTTTT.

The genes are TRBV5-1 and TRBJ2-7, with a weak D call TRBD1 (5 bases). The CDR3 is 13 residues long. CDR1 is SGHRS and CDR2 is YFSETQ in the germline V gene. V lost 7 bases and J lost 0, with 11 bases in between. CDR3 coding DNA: TGCGCCAGCCGGCCGACAGTCTCCTACGAGCAGTACTTC. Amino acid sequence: CASRPTVSYEQYF.